This T cell receptor (beta chain) was obtained from a study of OX40 agonist ivuxolimab in advanced cancers. Overall study: Therapy given before enrollment (anti-PD-1, anti-PD-L1 or anti-CTLA-4) was allowed, and 40% to 45% had some.

Libraries were prepared by immunoSEQ multiplex PCR; TCRdb keeps only in-frame clonotypes and omits some of them. The repertoire holds 65,000 to 70,000 clones, with more than 60% as singletons. CDR3 length equals 15 residues. V dropped 1 base and J dropped 5 bases, with 12 bases sitting between them. CDR1 MNHNS and CDR2 SASEGT come from the germline V gene. This chain joins TRBV6-1 and TRBJ1-5; D might be TRBD1 (5 bases). The source is an adult with an advanced solid tumor such as melanoma, head and neck, liver or kidney cancer. Specimen: CD4+ or CD8+ T cells sorted from blood, collected in a trial of the OX40 agonist ivuxolimab. The CDR3, as DNA: TGTGCCAGCAGTGAAGGGGGCAGAACCCATCAGCCCCAGCATTTT. It codes for CASSEGGRTHQPQHF.